The sequence of this TCR beta chain was determined in a study of cytomegalovirus exposure and HLA in healthy donors listed by TCRdb under 2017. At the level of the whole study: In an earlier analysis of 550 to 750 of the donors, approximately 260 Gb of sequence data and 90 million to 130 million unique TCR beta sequences from about 190 million T cells were reported. About five DR-DQ haplotypes were treated as single units for association and clustering because of strong linkage in the cohort. Donor age, sex, ethnicity and CMV serostatus were compiled alongside the repertoire data. An earlier analysis of 587 of the donors used high-throughput TCR beta sequencing to judge whether each TCR beta V gene segment behaved as functional or pseudogenic. Roughly 300 gigabases of sequencing data and approximately 80 million unique TCR sequences were included in an early release covering about 600 HLA-typed donors. All discovery cohort repertoires had been generated on a single sequencing platform. In a later genetic analysis, genome-wide SNP genotypes for about 60% of the 666 donors were used, and that subset was treated as a discovery cohort. Among almost 400 genotyped donors of the cohort, an average of approximately 250,000 unique TCR beta nucleotide sequences were sequenced per donor, around 18% of them non-productive. To predict cytomegalovirus infection status, the study combined high-throughput TCR immunosequencing, statistical association of individual TCRs with disease status, and machine learning. The later analysis used no new phenotypic data to find candidate immune exposures, relying instead on TCR beta sequences and their occurrence across donors. HLA typing covered class I and class II loci at four-digit resolution. Typing coverage differed by locus: A, B, C, DRB1 and DQB1 were typed in about 620-630 donors, DQA1 in about 500, DPA1 in some 600, and DPB1 in 472. A later analysis re-analyzed previously published TCR beta repertoires from roughly 600 donors and added high-resolution HLA genotyping to study TCR occurrence patterns. The study used immunosequencing to profile the T cell repertoires of several hundred subjects and linked those repertoires to cytomegalovirus serostatus. The aim of the study was to test whether cataloging public T cell receptors could identify signatures of past pathogen exposure. Along with the roughly 670-subject first cohort, a separate validation cohort of over a hundred different subjects was used. Of the approximately 370 genotyped donors, 70% to 90% were placed in the genetic ancestry cluster associated with self-reported Caucasian donors.

Findings and caveats that apply to the study as a whole: In vitro tests confirmed that a few of the cytomegalovirus-associated TCR beta chains recognize cytomegalovirus antigens. According to a later genetic analysis, donors in an Asian-associated ancestry cluster had fewer N-insertions in productive TCRs than the roughly 670-donor mean. Only TCR beta chains were sequenced in this cohort, and the absence of alpha or paired-chain data limited detectable features. When HLA alleles, especially DR and DQ, strongly co-occurred, TCR associations were difficult to assign to individual alleles. Because counts were too low, approximately 18 rarely observed V segments, including chromosome 9 orphons, were excluded from the earlier analysis of around 640 of the donors. According to a later analysis, parvovirus B19, influenza, CMV and Epstein-Barr virus appeared linked to several top co-occurrence clusters. An earlier analysis of several hundred of the donors showed that most TCR beta V segments appeared in productive rearrangements either about 87% or about 30% of the time, which broadly matched IMGT annotations. A further reported finding was that TCR beta sequences accurately predicted the HLA-A and HLA-B alleles for most subjects in the first cohort. Compared with equally common non-associated chains, HLA-associated TCR beta chains in a later analysis were more clonally expanded and had lower generation probabilities. A cluster of highly shared sequence variants was judged likely to be a technical artifact of the sequencing pipeline. The study gave a list of about 160 TCR beta chains associated with cytomegalovirus. Presence/absence analyses assumed roughly uniform sequencing depth across donors, an assumption that may not hold. Cytomegalovirus status was reported to be diagnosed by the classifier with high specificity and sensitivity in both the original and validation cohorts. In a later analysis, TCR association rates were found to vary across HLA loci, with the most associated TCRs seen for DRB1 alleles and the fewest for HLA-C alleles. At a false discovery rate of 0.05, a later analysis linked some 18,000 TCR beta sequences to specific HLA alleles. Most CMV-associated TCR beta chains appeared to be HLA-restricted in a later analysis, and the HLA associations seemed to be driven largely by CMV exposure. The authors suggested that the approach could potentially be generalized to other disease states and immunological phenotypes. Correlated functional status among segregating V segments might be attributable to linkage disequilibrium, but an unknown experimental factor could not be ruled out. Because HLA typing was missing for some donors at each locus, association tests included only the typed subset. In a later genetic analysis, a missense DCLRE1C variant was associated with V-gene and J-gene trimming of TCR beta chains, and the association was replicated in an independent cohort. Immune exposure information for the cohort was limited to CMV serostatus. Across donors, most TCR sequences were observed very rarely, whereas some public TCRs were present in many individuals. Some IMGT-functional V segments, including TRBV6-2 and TRBV6-3, could not be distinguished by the 87-base-pair reads and were therefore excluded.

Comments on this clone: No antigen is known for it. There are no base qualities to consult, and no much larger clone falls within one base.

The cohort consisted of approximately 670 healthy bone marrow donors. All cohort members were sampled while nominally healthy, although unrecorded immune exposures were likely present. The donor tested CMV seropositive, placing the donor among the 290 or so seropositive members of the cohort. Every donor gave a peripheral blood sample, and the peripheral blood mononuclear cells from that sample were used for TCR beta sequencing. Genomic DNA was extracted from the blood cell samples with the Qiagen DNeasy Blood Extraction Kit. The library was made by the immunoSEQ multiplex PCR assay. The multiplex PCR relied on a mix of 60 forward primers for TCR Vbeta segments and 13 reverse primers for TCR Jbeta segments. The CDR3 region of rearranged TCR beta genes was amplified from genomic DNA by a multiplex PCR assay. Amplified TCR beta libraries were sequenced as 87-base-pair reads on the Illumina HiSeq System. For the original study's pipeline: A later analysis counted approximately 74 million unique TCR beta chains across the 670 or so repertoires, and roughly 9.9 million of these chains were shared by at least two donors. Raw reads were error-corrected and collapsed into unique sequences by a nearest-neighbor algorithm in which closely related sequences were merged to remove PCR and sequencing errors. V, D and J gene segments were assigned by aligning CDR3 sequences to IMGT reference sequences. Each retained sequence needed at least a six-nucleotide match to both a V gene segment and a J gene segment. A rearrangement counted as productive if the CDR3 had no stop codons and remained in frame with V and J, and every other rearrangement counted as non-productive. CDR3 was defined by IMGT convention, running from the second conserved V-encoded cysteine to the conserved J-encoded phenylalanine. The earlier analysis of 450 to 750 of the donors excluded any sequence lacking an unambiguous match to a single V gene segment. An earlier analysis of 500 to 600 of the donors classified V segments as functional when productive rearrangements were above 56.7% and as segregating when the standard deviation between donors was above 5%. A statistical classification framework was built to diagnose cytomegalovirus status from the catalog of TCR beta chain sequences. V and J gene assignment, in a later analysis, came from comparing TCR nucleotide sequences with IMGT/GENE-DB human TR gene sequences. A later analysis assigned CDR3 sequences and most-parsimonious VDJ recombination scenarios with the TCRdist pipeline. A later analysis defined each TCR beta chain by its CDR3 amino acid sequence plus V-gene family, and excluded reads lacking a unique V-gene family. As a way to deal with suspected cross-contamination and a sequencing artifact, a later analysis dropped approximately 590 nucleotide sequences that were highly shared and had low generation probability. For each public chain, a later analysis derived a clonal expansion index from normalized ranks of inferred template counts within each repertoire. A later analysis computed generation probabilities with a VDJ recombination model fitted to out-of-frame rearrangements, and checked the results against IGoR. Hypergeometric tests were used in a later analysis to score TCR-TCR, TCR-HLA and TCR-CMV co-occurrence, with a repertoire-size bias correction applied to the TCR pairs. To estimate false discovery rates, a later analysis permuted the HLA or CMV assignments 20 times. A later analysis grouped co-occurring TCRs with DBSCAN, adding TCRdist sequence similarity when clustering within HLA-allele-positive subsets. Co-occurrence clustering excluded repertoires with fewer than 30,000 or more than 120,000 public chains, plus five with anomalous nucleotide sharing. TCRdb limited this immuneACCESS table to in-frame rearrangements with V and J called. A share of clones is missing; checked studies link under half to unresolved V genes, and the rest is unexplained. V and J calls and clone size follow that table, whereas D and trimming were derived from the DNA. The sample profile shows roughly 150,000 clones; about 75% of them were found once. The leading ten clones occupy about 3% of the sample.

The germline V gene (reference sequence) yields MNHEY for CDR1 and SMNVEV for CDR2. The CDR3, from cysteine to phenylalanine, totals 16 residues. Left in the record is the CDR3 DNA by itself, 48 bases read in frame from the first base. V and J lose 8 bases and 6 bases, and a span of 23 bases separates them. Material: PBMCs. The sequence derives from a woman in her forties or fifties in good health and CMV-seropositive. This sequence uses TRBV27 and TRBJ1-5, with TRBD1 tentatively as D gene (5 bases match). This receptor has the CDR3 CASAQFRQGRGQPQHF. The nucleotides are TGTGCCAGCGCGCAATTTCGGCAGGGTAGAGGTCAGCCCCAGCATTTT.